The next 17 T cell receptor beta chains were all read from a single sample in a study of blood T cell repertoires in COVID-19. Assay used: immunoSEQ multiplex PCR; TCRdb lists only in-frame clones, some missing. Among around 49,000 clones listed, 78% were seen once. The sample taken for sequencing was PBMCs or T cells enriched from blood (not recorded which). The source is a woman between 45 and 65 years old with acute COVID-19.

The rearrangement joins TRBV5-4 to TRBJ2-5, with TRBD2 as a possible D gene (5 bases). Germline CDR1 and CDR2: SGHNT and YYREEE (reference sequence). The V end lost 0 bases, the J end lost 5 bases, and 11 bases lay between the germline ends. The CDR3 is 14 amino acids. The CDR3, as DNA: TGTGCCAGCAGCTTGGGGCCTAGCCAGGAGACCCAGTACTTC. It specifies CASSLGPSQETQYF.

V gene TRBV11-3 combines with J gene TRBJ2-2; D is uncertain. The V gene lost 6 bases and the J gene lost 5 bases, with 13 bases spanning the gap. Looked up from germline, CDR1 is SGHNT and CDR2 is YENEEA. There are 14 residues in the CDR3. CDR3 sequence: CASSPVPGTGELFF. The CDR3 nucleotides read TGTGCCAGCAGTCCCGTGCCCGGGACCGGGGAGCTGTTTTTT.

The J gene is TRBJ1-1, the V gene TRBV7-8; D gene unclear. CDR1 SGHVS and CDR2 FQNEAQ come from the germline V gene. The V gene lost 1 base and the J gene lost 1 base, with 7 bases spanning the gap. The CDR3 totals 14 residues. CDR3 nucleotides: TGTGCCAGCAGCTTAGGCGGTGGGAACACTGAAGCTTTCTTT. Translation gives CASSLGGGNTEAFF.

The chain couples TRBV6-5 to TRBJ2-7; 10 nucleotides match TRBD2. The germline V gene has CDR1 MNHEY and CDR2 SVGAGI. This CDR3 comprises 14 residues. J was trimmed by 4 bases and V by 0 bases; bases with no gene match: 0. DNA of the CDR3: TGTGCCAGCAGTTACTCTAGCGGGGGGTACGAGCAGTACTTC. It specifies CASSYSSGGYEQYF.

This clone came up a few times. The chain links TRBV19 to TRBJ1-2, with 9 bases fitting TRBD1. The CDR3 is 14 amino acids. Germline-derived CDR1 and CDR2 are LNHDA and SQIVND (reference sequence). V shed 2 bases and J 8 bases; nucleotides not matched to a gene: 6. The DNA for the CDR3 is TGTGCCAGTAGTATAATGACAGGGGGAGGCGGCTACACCTTC. It codes for CASSIMTGGGGYTF.

This chain links TRBV11-1 with TRBJ1-6, with TRBD1 as a possible D gene (6 bases). V was trimmed by 10 bases and J by 7 bases, leaving 17 bases between them. The CDR3 is 14 residues long. The germline V gene encodes CDR1 SGHAT and CDR2 FQDESV (reference sequence). This chain's CDR3 is CATALGQPNSPLHF. DNA for the CDR3: TGTGCCACCGCTTTAGGACAGCCGAATTCACCCCTCCACTTT.

The chain joins TRBV10-1 to TRBJ1-1, with unresolved D. The V end was cut by 2 bases, the J end by 3 bases, with 13 bases between. This CDR3 spans 15 amino acids. The germline CDR1 and CDR2 sequences are WNHNN and SYGVQD (reference sequence). The CDR3 is CASSEPIKAYTEAFF. Written as DNA, the CDR3 is TGCGCCAGCAGTGAGCCAATAAAAGCCTACACTGAAGCTTTCTTT.

V gene TRBV5-1 combines with J gene TRBJ2-5; TRBD2 is a possible D gene (6 bases). The CDR3 contains 17 residues. V lost 0 bases, J lost 0 bases, and 15 bases lay in between. CDR1 SGHRS and CDR2 YFSETQ come from the germline V gene. CDR3 protein: CASSLGVSGGYQETQYF. CDR3 bases: TGCGCCAGCAGCTTGGGGGTCTCAGGAGGGTACCAAGAGACCCAGTACTTC.

This clone was recorded only once. The chain combines TRBV6-5 with TRBJ1-1; no reliable D call. The V end was cut by 6 bases, the J end by 2 bases, with 10 bases between. Looked up from germline, CDR1 is MNHEY and CDR2 is SVGAGI. The CDR3 has 13 amino acids. The CDR3 bases are TGTGCCAGCAGGGTTCCTACTAACACTGAAGCTTTCTTT. Its translation is CASRVPTNTEAFF.

The genes are TRBV28 and TRBJ1-4; possibly TRBD1 for D (5 bases). Trimming took off 3 bases at V and 5 bases at J, with 16 bases between the two ends. Germline V lookup: CDR1 MDHEN, CDR2 SYDVKM. This CDR3 has 16 amino acids. CDR3 DNA sequence: TGTGCCAGCAGTTTTACAGGCCTGGGCTGGAATGAAAAACTGTTTTTT. Amino acids: CASSFTGLGWNEKLFF.

This chain links TRBV6-5 with TRBJ1-2; D remains ambiguous. Germline values: CDR1 MNHEY, CDR2 SVGAGI. V lost 7 bases to trimming and J lost 4 bases, with 13 bases between them. This CDR3 contains 13 residues. The CDR3: CASIPTRTYGYTF. CDR3 DNA: TGTGCCAGCATCCCAACTCGAACCTATGGCTACACCTTC.

The chain is built from TRBV12-3 or TRBV12-4 and TRBJ2-5; D gene uncertain. This CDR3 contains 13 residues. Trimming removed 3 bases at V and 3 bases at J, with 8 bases between. The chain's CDR3 is CASSFAPEETQYF. CDR3 sequence (DNA): TGTGCCAGCAGTTTCGCCCCGGAAGAGACCCAGTACTTC.

This chain connects TRBV7-9 to TRBJ1-5, with a weak D call TRBD1 (5 bases). The CDR3 is 14 residues long. From germline, CDR1 is SEHNR and CDR2 FQNEAQ (reference sequence). Deletions cut 1 base from V and 5 bases from J, with 9 bases between. The CDR3 spells CASSLVPGDQPQHF. CDR3 DNA: TGTGCCAGCAGCTTAGTCCCGGGGGATCAGCCCCAGCATTTT.

V and J are TRBV2 and TRBJ2-7; D is undetermined. The CDR3 extends over 12 amino acids. Germline values: CDR1 SNHLY, CDR2 FYNNEI. V was shortened by 5 bases and J by 0 bases, with 5 bases between the two germline ends. This chain's CDR3 is CASSLSSYEQYF. The DNA for the CDR3 is TGTGCCAGCAGTCTTAGCTCCTACGAGCAGTACTTC.

This chain connects TRBV6-5 to TRBJ1-1; D may be TRBD1 (5 bases). This CDR3 comprises 13 residues. The germline CDR1 and CDR2 sequences are MNHEY and SVGAGI. The V gene lost 5 bases and the J gene lost 7 bases, with 14 bases spanning the gap. CDR3 residues: CASSRGTDGEAFF. CDR3 nucleotides: TGTGCCAGCAGTCGCGGGACGGACGGTGAAGCTTTCTTT.

The chain carries TRBV6-5 and TRBJ2-7, with TRBD1 matching over 8 bases. This CDR3 comprises 16 residues. In germline, CDR1 is MNHEY, CDR2 SVGAGI. After removal of 0 bases from V and 0 bases from J, the junction contained 4 bases not matched to a gene. CDR3 sequence (DNA): TGTGCCAGCAGTTACTCGGCACAGGGGGACTCCTACGAGCAGTACTTC. Translating it yields CASSYSAQGDSYEQYF.

The sample holds one count of this clone. The chain carries TRBV10-3 and TRBJ1-6; 8 bases align to TRBD1. The CDR3 sequence is 15 residues long. Germline V gene lookup returns CDR1 ENHRY and CDR2 SYGVKD. V gave up 10 bases and J gave up 7 bases; unmatched junction bases: 12. The CDR3 spells CATRRDDRGNSPLHF. The DNA of the CDR3 is TGTGCCACCAGGCGGGATGACAGGGGAAATTCACCCCTCCACTTT.